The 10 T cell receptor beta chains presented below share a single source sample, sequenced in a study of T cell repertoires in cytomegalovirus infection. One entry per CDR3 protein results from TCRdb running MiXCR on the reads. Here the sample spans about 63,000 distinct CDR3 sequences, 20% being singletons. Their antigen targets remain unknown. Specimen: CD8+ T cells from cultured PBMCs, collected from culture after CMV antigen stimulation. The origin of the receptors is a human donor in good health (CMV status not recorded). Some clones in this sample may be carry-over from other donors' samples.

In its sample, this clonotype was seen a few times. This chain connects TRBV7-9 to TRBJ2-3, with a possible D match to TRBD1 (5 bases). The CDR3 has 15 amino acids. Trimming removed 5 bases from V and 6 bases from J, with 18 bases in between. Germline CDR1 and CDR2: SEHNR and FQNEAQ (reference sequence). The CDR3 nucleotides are TGTGCCAGCAGCCCGCCTGAAGGGGTCAGGGATACGCAGTATTTT. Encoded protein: CASSPPEGVRDTQYF.

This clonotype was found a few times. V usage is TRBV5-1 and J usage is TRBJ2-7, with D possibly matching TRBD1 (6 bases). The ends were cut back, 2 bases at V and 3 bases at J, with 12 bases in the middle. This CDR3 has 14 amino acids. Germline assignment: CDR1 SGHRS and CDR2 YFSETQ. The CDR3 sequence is CASSFSQGSYEQYF. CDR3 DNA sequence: TGCGCCAGCAGCTTCTCCCAGGGGAGCTACGAGCAGTACTTC.

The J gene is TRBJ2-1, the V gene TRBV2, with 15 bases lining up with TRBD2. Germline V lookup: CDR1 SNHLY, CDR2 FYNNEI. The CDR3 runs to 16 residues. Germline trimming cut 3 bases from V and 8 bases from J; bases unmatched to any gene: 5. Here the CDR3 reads CASSDWTSGGADEQFF. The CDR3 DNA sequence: TGTGCCAGCAGTGATTGGACTAGCGGGGGGGCAGATGAGCAGTTCTTC.

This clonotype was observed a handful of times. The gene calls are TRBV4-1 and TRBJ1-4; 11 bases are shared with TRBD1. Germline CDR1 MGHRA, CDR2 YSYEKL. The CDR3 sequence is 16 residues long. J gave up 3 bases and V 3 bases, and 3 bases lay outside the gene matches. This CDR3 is CASSQPGQGANEKLFF. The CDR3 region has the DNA TGCGCCAGCAGCCAGCCGGGACAGGGGGCTAATGAAAAACTGTTTTTT.

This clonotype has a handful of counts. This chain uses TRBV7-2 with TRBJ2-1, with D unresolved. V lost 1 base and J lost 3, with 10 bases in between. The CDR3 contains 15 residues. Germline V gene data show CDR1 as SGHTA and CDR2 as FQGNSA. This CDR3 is CASSLEIGIYNEQFF. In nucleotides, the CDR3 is TGTGCCAGCAGCTTAGAAATAGGTATCTACAATGAGCAGTTCTTC.

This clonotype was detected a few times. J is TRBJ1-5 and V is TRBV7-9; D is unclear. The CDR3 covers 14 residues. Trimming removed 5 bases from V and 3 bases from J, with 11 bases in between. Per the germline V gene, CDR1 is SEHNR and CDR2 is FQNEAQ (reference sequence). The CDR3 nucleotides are TGTGCCAGCAGCCCCGGAGGGTACAATCAGCCCCAGCATTTT. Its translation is CASSPGGYNQPQHF.

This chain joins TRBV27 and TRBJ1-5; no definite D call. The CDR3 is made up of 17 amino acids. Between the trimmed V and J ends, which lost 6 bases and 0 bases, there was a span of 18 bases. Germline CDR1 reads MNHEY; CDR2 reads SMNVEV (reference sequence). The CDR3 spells CASRRSGGEYSNQPQHF. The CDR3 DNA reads TGTGCCAGCAGGAGATCGGGTGGCGAATATAGCAATCAGCCCCAGCATTTT.

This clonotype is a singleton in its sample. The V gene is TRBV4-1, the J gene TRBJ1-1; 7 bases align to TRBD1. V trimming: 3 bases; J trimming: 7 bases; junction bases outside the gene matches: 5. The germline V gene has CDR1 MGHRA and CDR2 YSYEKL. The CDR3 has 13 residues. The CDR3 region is CASSHGTAIEAFF. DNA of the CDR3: TGCGCCAGCAGCCATGGGACAGCAATTGAAGCTTTCTTT.

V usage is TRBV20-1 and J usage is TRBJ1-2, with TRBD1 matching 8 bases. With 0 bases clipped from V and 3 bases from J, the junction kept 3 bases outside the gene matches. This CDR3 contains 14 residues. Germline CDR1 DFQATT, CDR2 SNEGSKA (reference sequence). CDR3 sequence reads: CSARDQDRDYGYTF. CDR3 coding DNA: TGCAGTGCTAGAGACCAGGACAGGGACTATGGCTACACCTTC.

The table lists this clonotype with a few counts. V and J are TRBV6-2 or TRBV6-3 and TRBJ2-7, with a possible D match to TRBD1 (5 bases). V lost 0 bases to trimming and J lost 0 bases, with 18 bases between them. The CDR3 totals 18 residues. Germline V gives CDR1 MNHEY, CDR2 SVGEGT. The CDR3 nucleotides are TGTGCCAGCAGTTACTCGAGTAGGGGAACACCAAACTCCTACGAGCAGTACTTC. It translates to CASSYSSRGTPNSYEQYF.